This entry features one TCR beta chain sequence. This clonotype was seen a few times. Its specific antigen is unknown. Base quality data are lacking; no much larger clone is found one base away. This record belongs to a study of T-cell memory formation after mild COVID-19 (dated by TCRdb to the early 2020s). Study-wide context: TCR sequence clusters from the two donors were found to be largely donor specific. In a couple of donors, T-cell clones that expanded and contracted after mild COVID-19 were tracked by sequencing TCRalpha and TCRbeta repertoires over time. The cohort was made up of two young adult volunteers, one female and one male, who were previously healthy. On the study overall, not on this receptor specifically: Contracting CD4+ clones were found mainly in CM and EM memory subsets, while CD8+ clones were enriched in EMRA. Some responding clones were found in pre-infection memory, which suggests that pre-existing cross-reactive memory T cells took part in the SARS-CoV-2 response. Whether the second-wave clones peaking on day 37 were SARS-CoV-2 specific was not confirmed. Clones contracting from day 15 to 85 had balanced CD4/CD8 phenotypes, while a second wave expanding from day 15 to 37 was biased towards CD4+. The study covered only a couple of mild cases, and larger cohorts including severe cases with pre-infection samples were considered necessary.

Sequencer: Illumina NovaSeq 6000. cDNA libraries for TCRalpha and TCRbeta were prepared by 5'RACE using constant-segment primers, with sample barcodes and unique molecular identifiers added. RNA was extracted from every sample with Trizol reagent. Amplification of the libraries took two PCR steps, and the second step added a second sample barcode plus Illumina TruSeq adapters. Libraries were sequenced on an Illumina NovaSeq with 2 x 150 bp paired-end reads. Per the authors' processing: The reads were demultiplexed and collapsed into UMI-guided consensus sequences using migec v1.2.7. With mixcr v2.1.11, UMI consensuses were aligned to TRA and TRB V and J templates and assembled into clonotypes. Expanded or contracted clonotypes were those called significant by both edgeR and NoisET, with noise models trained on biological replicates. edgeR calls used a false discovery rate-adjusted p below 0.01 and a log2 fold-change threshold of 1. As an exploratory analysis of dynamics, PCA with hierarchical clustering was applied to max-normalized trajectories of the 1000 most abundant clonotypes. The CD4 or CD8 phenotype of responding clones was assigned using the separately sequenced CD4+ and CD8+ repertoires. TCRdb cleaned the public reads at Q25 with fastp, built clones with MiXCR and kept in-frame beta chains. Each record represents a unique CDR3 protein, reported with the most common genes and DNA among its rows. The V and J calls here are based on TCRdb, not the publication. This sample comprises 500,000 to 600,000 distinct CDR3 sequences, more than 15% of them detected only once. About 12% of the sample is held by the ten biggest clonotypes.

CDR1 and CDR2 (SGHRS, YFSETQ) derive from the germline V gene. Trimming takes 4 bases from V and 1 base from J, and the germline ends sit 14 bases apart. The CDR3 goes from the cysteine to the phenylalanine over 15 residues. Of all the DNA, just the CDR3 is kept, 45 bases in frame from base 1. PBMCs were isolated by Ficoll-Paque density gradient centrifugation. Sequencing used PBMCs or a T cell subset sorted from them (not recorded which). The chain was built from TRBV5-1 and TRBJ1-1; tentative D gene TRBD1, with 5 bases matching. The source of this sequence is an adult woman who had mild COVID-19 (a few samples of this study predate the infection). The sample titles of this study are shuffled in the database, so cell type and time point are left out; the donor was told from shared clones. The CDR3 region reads CASSLFQGGNTEAFF. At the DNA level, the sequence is TGCGCCAGCAGCCTCTTCCAGGGAGGGAACACTGAAGCTTTCTTT.